The next 20 T cell receptor beta chains were all read from a single sample in a study of blood T cell repertoires in COVID-19. Data came from immunoSEQ multiplex PCR; TCRdb stores just in-frame clones and leaves some out. The profile shows 280,000 or so clones, about 87% of them singletons. The material sequenced was peripheral blood. The source of these receptors is a woman aged 30 to 39 who had recovered from COVID-19.

CDR3 DNA: TGCGCCAGCAGCTTGGAGGTCAGGGTTATATACACAGATACGCAGTATTTT. Protein product: CASSLEVRVIYTDTQYF. V is TRBV5-1 and J is TRBJ2-3; D possibly corresponds to TRBD1 (5 bases). The CDR3 totals 17 residues. Trimming removed 0 bases from V and 2 bases from J, with 16 bases in between. CDR1 is SGHRS, CDR2 YFSETQ, per germline.

The rearrangement uses TRBV4-2 and TRBJ1-3; D not certain. Germline loops: CDR1 LGHNA, CDR2 YNFKEQ. The length of the CDR3 is 16 residues. The V end was cut by 0 bases, the J end by 0 bases, with 9 bases between. In nucleotides, the CDR3 is TGTGCCAGCAGCCAAGAGGCAGCGAGCTCTGGAAACACCATATATTTT. This gives the protein CASSQEAASSGNTIYF.

The CDR3 region is CASSLQGIGGYTF. As DNA, the CDR3 is TGTGCCAGCAGCCTACAGGGGATCGGTGGCTACACCTTC. V usage is TRBV14 and J usage is TRBJ1-2, with 7 bases matching TRBD1. The CDR3 has 13 residues. V was clipped by 4 bases and J by 7 bases; unmatched bases: 6. CDR1 SGHDN and CDR2 FVKESK come from the germline V gene. The complete variable domain, with remaining parts taken from reference TRBV14 and TRBJ1-2, reads EAGVTQFPSHSVIEKGQTVTLRCDPISGHDNLYWYRRVMGKEIKFLLHFVKESKQDESGMPNNRFLAERTGGTYSTLKVQPAELEDSGVYFCASSLQGIGGYTFGSGTRLTVV.

The chain joins TRBV4-1 to TRBJ2-7; 7 bases agree with TRBD2. Germline CDR1 and CDR2: MGHRA and YSYEKL. V trimming: 3 bases; J trimming: 2 bases; junction bases outside the gene matches: 10. The CDR3 extends over 16 amino acids. CDR3: CASSQAGPGTTYEQYF. CDR3 DNA sequence: TGCGCCAGCAGCCAGGCAGGTCCAGGGACTACCTACGAGCAGTACTTC.

This chain links TRBV11-3 with TRBJ2-2; perhaps TRBD1 as D (6 bases). The germline V gene encodes CDR1 SGHNT and CDR2 YENEEA. The CDR3 totals 15 residues. Trimming took off 4 bases at V and 8 bases at J, with 17 bases between the two ends. The CDR3 sequence is CASSSGTNNLGELFF. CDR3 DNA: TGTGCCAGCAGCTCTGGGACAAACAACTTGGGGGAGCTGTTTTTT.

J is TRBJ1-5 and V is TRBV7-2; D possibly corresponds to TRBD1 (6 bases). The CDR3 totals 16 residues. Deletions cut 5 bases from V and 0 bases from J, with 14 bases between. Germline-derived CDR1 and CDR2 are SGHTA and FQGNSA. DNA for the CDR3: TGTGCCAGCAGCCCGCAGACAGGCTATAGCAATCAGCCCCAGCATTTT. It is translated as CASSPQTGYSNQPQHF.

CDR3 protein: CASSHGQGGTTEAFF. The CDR3, as DNA: TGTGCCAGCAGCCATGGACAGGGGGGGACCACTGAAGCTTTCTTT. V and J are TRBV3-1 (or the pseudogene TRBV3-2) and TRBJ1-1; 10 bases are a match to TRBD1. The J segment lost 4 bases and the V segment lost 3 bases, leaving 5 bases of the junction unmatched. This CDR3 has 15 residues. Per germline, CDR1 LGHDT and CDR2 YNNKEL (reference sequence).

This chain joins TRBV28 and TRBJ1-3, with D hard to call. Germline V gives CDR1 MDHEN, CDR2 SYDVKM. The germline V and J ends were trimmed by 8 bases and 3 bases, with 8 bases remaining between them. The CDR3 totals 12 residues. CDR3 in DNA: TGTGCCAGCGCTCGAGTTGGAAACACCATATATTTT. Translation gives CASARVGNTIYF.

The gene calls are TRBV15 and TRBJ1-3; the D gene is possibly TRBD1 (5 bases). CDR1 and CDR2 from the germline V gene are LNHNV and YYDKDF (reference sequence). The CDR3 spans 15 residues. Trimming cost V 1 base and J 2 bases, with 9 bases left between them. CDR3: CATSRAMGPGNTIYF. CDR3 coding DNA: TGTGCCACCAGCAGAGCTATGGGGCCTGGAAACACCATATATTTT.

The rearrangement links TRBV9 to TRBJ2-5, with D possibly TRBD2 on 6 matching bases. Trimming shortened V by 0 bases and J by 3 bases, and 12 bases separated the two germline ends. Germline V gene sequence: CDR1 SGDLS, CDR2 YYNGEE. CDR3 length equals 15 residues. This chain's CDR3 is CASSVDVGGKETQYF. CDR3 bases: TGTGCCAGCAGCGTAGATGTGGGGGGTAAAGAGACCCAGTACTTC.

The V call is TRBV6-1, the J call TRBJ1-3; 7 bases agree with TRBD1. Per the germline V gene, CDR1 is MNHNS and CDR2 is SASEGT. Losses at the gene ends were 2 bases for V and 0 bases for J; bases not matched to a gene: 1. The CDR3 runs to 15 residues. The CDR3 bases are TGTGCCAGCAGTGAAAACAGGGGCTCTGGAAACACCATATATTTT. This gives the protein CASSENRGSGNTIYF.

The gene calls are TRBV7-9 and TRBJ2-3, with 8 bases aligning to TRBD1. The CDR3 totals 15 residues. Germline assignment: CDR1 SEHNR and CDR2 FQNEAQ (reference sequence). The ends lost 4 bases at V and 3 bases at J; junction bases unmatched: 6. The CDR3 sequence is CASSSGQGITDTQYF. CDR3 in DNA: TGTGCCAGCAGCTCCGGACAGGGCATAACAGATACGCAGTATTTT.

V and J are TRBV5-8 and TRBJ2-3, with D possibly matching TRBD1 (5 bases). The V end lost 4 bases, the J end lost 9 bases, and 12 bases lay between the germline ends. This CDR3 is built from 12 residues. Germline values: CDR1 SGHTS, CDR2 YDEGEE. The CDR3 region has the DNA TGTGCCAGCAGCCCGAACTGGGGCACGCAGTATTTT. Translated: CASSPNWGTQYF. Using reference TRBV5-8 and TRBJ2-3 for the parts outside the CDR3, the full variable domain is EAGVTQSPTHLIKTRGQQATLRCSPISGHTSVYWYQQALGLGLQFLLWYDEGEERNRGNFPPRFSGRQFPNYSSELNVNALELEDSALYLCASSPNWGTQYFGPGTRLTVL.

The J gene is TRBJ1-2, the V gene TRBV7-2; the D is unclear. The CDR3 spans 14 residues. In germline, CDR1 is SGHTA, CDR2 FQGNSA. V shed 2 bases and J shed 10 bases, with 17 bases lying between them. CDR3 protein: CASSLLKAAADYTF. The DNA of the CDR3 is TGTGCCAGCAGCTTATTAAAGGCGGCGGCTGACTACACCTTC.

This chain uses TRBV19 with TRBJ1-1; D is unclear. Per the germline V gene, CDR1 is LNHDA and CDR2 is SQIVND (reference sequence). CDR3 length equals 14 residues. The germline V and J ends were trimmed by 5 bases and 2 bases, with 12 bases remaining between them. The CDR3 nucleotides read TGTGCCAGTAGTTCCGGACTGCTCAACACTGAAGCTTTCTTT. This codes for CASSSGLLNTEAFF.

This clone was seen just once. CDR3 nucleotides: TGTGCCAGCAGCTTAACCCCGGGGACAAACACTGAAGCTTTCTTT. Encoded protein: CASSLTPGTNTEAFF. The genes are TRBV11-2 and TRBJ1-1; D may be TRBD1 (6 bases). The CDR3 has 15 residues. With 2 bases removed from V and 2 bases from J, the gap between germline ends came to 12 bases. Germline loops: CDR1 SGHAT, CDR2 FQNNGV.

This chain uses TRBV24-1 with TRBJ2-3; D gene unclear. This CDR3 is 15 amino acids long. Trimming took 1 base from V and 0 from J, leaving 7 bases between them. In germline, CDR1 is KGHDR, CDR2 SFDVKD. The CDR3 sequence: CATSDLVGSTDTQYF. In nucleotides, the CDR3 is TGTGCCACCAGTGATTTAGTCGGGAGCACAGATACGCAGTATTTT.

This sequence joins TRBV11-2 and TRBJ2-7; possibly TRBD1 for D (6 bases). The germline V gene encodes CDR1 SGHAT and CDR2 FQNNGV. V was clipped by 3 bases and J by 5 bases, with 17 bases between them. There are 15 residues in the CDR3. The CDR3 is CASSFSGQSSDEQYF. The CDR3 DNA reads TGTGCCAGCAGCTTCTCCGGACAGTCCTCAGACGAGCAGTACTTC.

The chain employs TRBV28 and TRBJ1-2; D remains unclear. In germline, CDR1 is MDHEN, CDR2 SYDVKM. The CDR3 extends over 12 amino acids. Deletions cut 7 bases from V and 2 bases from J, with 8 bases between. The CDR3 sequence is CASKTANYGYTF. DNA of the CDR3: TGTGCCAGCAAAACAGCAAACTATGGCTACACCTTC.

The chain's CDR3 is CAWSVDSHNQPQHF. The CDR3 DNA reads as TGTGCCTGGAGTGTGGATAGCCACAATCAGCCCCAGCATTTT. The genes are TRBV30 and TRBJ1-5; D is unclear. CDR1 is GTSNPN, CDR2 SVGIG, per germline (reference sequence). V was pared by 0 bases and J by 3 bases, with 9 bases between. The CDR3 covers 14 residues. Looking up the rest from reference TRBV30 and TRBJ1-5 gives the full variable domain: SQTIHQWPATLVQPVGSPLSLECTVEGTSNPNLYWYRQAAGRGLQLLFYSVGIGQISSEVPQNLSASRPQDRQFILSSKKLLLSDSGFYLCAWSVDSHNQPQHFGDGTRLSIL.